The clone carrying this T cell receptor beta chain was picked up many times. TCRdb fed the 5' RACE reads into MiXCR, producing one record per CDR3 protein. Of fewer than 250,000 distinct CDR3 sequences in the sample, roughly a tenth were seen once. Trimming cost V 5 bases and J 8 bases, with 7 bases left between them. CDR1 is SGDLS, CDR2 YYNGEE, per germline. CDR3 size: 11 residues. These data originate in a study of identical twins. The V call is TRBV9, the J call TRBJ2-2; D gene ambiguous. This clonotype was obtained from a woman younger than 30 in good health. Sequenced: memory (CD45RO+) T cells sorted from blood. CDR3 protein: CASRADGELFF. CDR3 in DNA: TGTGCCAGCAGGGCCGATGGGGAGCTGTTTTTT. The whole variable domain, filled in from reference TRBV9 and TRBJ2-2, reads DSGVTQTPKHLITATGQRVTLRCSPRSGDLSVYWYQQSLDQGLQFLIQYYNGEERAKGNILERFSAQQFPDLHSELNLSSLELGDSALYFCASRADGELFFGEGSRLTVL.